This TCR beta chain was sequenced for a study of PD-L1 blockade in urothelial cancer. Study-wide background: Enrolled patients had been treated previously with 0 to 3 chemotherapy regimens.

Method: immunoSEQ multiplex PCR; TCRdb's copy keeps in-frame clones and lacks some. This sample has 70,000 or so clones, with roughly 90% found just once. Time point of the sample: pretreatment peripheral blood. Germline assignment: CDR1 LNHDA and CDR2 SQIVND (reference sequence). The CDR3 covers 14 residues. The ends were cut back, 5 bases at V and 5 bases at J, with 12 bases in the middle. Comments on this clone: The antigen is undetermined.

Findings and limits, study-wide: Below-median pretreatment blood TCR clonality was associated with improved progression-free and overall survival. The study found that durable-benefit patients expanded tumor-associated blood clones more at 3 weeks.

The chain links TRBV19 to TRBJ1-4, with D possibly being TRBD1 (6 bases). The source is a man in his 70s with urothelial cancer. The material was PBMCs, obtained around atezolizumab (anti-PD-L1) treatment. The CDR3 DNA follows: TGTGCCAGTAGTTCTGACAGGTCCAATGAAAAACTGTTTTTT. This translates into CASSSDRSNEKLFF.